Listed below are T cell receptor beta chains from one sample, sequenced in a study of PD-L1 blockade in urothelial cancer. Libraries were prepared by immunoSEQ multiplex PCR; TCRdb keeps only in-frame clonotypes and omits some of them. The sample gives some 45,000 clones, 80% of which show up once; about a sixth is in the top ten. The sequencing here drew on PBMCs, taken around atezolizumab (anti-PD-L1) treatment. All receptors derive from a man in his sixties with urothelial cancer. CDR3s include the opening cysteine and the closing phenylalanine or tryptophan. The order of the fields is D gene, J gene, clone size, V gene, CDR3 protein, CDR3 DNA. D genes are given only for firm matches. Clone size is stated in some rows and not others, as once, few, many or a class when expanded.

d_gene: .; j_gene: TRBJ1-5; abundance: .; v_gene: TRBV28; CDR3aa: CASSFSGRDPGQPQHF; CDR3nt: TGTGCCAGCAGTTTCTCAGGGAGGGACCCGGGCCAGCCCCAGCATTTT
d_gene: .; j_gene: TRBJ2-2; abundance: .; v_gene: TRBV5-1; CDR3aa: CASNMGQGGELFF; CDR3nt: TGCGCCAGCAACATGGGTCAGGGCGGGGAGCTGTTTTTT
d_gene: .; j_gene: TRBJ2-3; abundance: .; v_gene: TRBV6-5; CDR3aa: CASGVPPSTDTQYF; CDR3nt: TGTGCCAGCGGAGTACCTCCTAGCACAGATACGCAGTATTTT
d_gene: .; j_gene: TRBJ2-7; abundance: .; v_gene: TRBV2; CDR3aa: CASSIDSPPSYEQYF; CDR3nt: TGTGCCAGCAGTATCGACAGCCCCCCCTCCTACGAGCAGTACTTC
d_gene: .; j_gene: TRBJ1-6; abundance: few; v_gene: TRBV7-8; CDR3aa: CASSSPGSSPLHF; CDR3nt: TGTGCCAGCAGCTCCCCGGGATCTTCACCCCTCCACTTT
d_gene: .; j_gene: TRBJ2-2; abundance: .; v_gene: TRBV6-1; CDR3aa: CASSLDSNTGELFF; CDR3nt: TGTGCCAGCAGCCTCGACTCGAACACCGGGGAGCTGTTTTTT
d_gene: .; j_gene: TRBJ2-2; abundance: .; v_gene: TRBV2; CDR3aa: CASSEGPGELFF; CDR3nt: TGTGCCAGCAGTGAAGGGCCCGGGGAGCTGTTTTTT
d_gene: TRBD2; j_gene: TRBJ2-2; abundance: .; v_gene: TRBV11-2; CDR3aa: CASSLDGGVTGELFF; CDR3nt: TGTGCCAGCAGCTTAGACGGGGGGGTCACCGGGGAGCTGTTTTTT
d_gene: TRBD1; j_gene: TRBJ2-4; abundance: .; v_gene: TRBV5-5; CDR3aa: CASSLGQAGDIQYF; CDR3nt: TGTGCCAGCAGCCTCGGACAGGCGGGTGACATTCAGTACTTC
d_gene: .; j_gene: TRBJ1-1; abundance: few; v_gene: TRBV5-1; CDR3aa: CASSLAGSAEAFF; CDR3nt: TGCGCCAGCAGCTTGGCGGGGTCGGCTGAAGCTTTCTTT
d_gene: .; j_gene: TRBJ2-7; abundance: .; v_gene: TRBV7-9; CDR3aa: CASTPGTDYYEQYF; CDR3nt: TGTGCCAGCACCCCCGGGACGGACTACTACGAGCAGTACTTC
d_gene: .; j_gene: TRBJ1-5; abundance: .; v_gene: TRBV19; CDR3aa: CASNRGYNQPQHF; CDR3nt: TGTGCCAGTAATCGAGGTTACAATCAGCCCCAGCATTTT
d_gene: TRBD2; j_gene: TRBJ2-3; abundance: .; v_gene: TRBV5-1; CDR3aa: CASSFLGGSTDTQYF; CDR3nt: TGCGCCAGCAGCTTCTTGGGGGGGAGCACAGATACGCAGTATTTT
d_gene: .; j_gene: TRBJ1-1; abundance: .; v_gene: TRBV2; CDR3aa: CASSAGVNTEAFF; CDR3nt: TGTGCCAGCAGTGCAGGGGTCAACACTGAAGCTTTCTTT
d_gene: TRBD1; j_gene: TRBJ1-2; abundance: few; v_gene: TRBV19; CDR3aa: CASSLRQGGHGYTF; CDR3nt: TGTGCCAGTAGTCTGCGCCAGGGGGGACATGGCTACACCTTC
d_gene: TRBD1; j_gene: TRBJ1-2; abundance: .; v_gene: TRBV27; CDR3aa: CASRRTGVRNGYTF; CDR3nt: TGTGCCAGCAGGCGGACAGGGGTCCGTAATGGCTACACCTTC
d_gene: TRBD1; j_gene: TRBJ2-7; abundance: .; v_gene: TRBV28; CDR3aa: CASRFPGTGAYEQYF; CDR3nt: TGTGCCAGCAGATTCCCCGGGACAGGGGCCTACGAGCAGTACTTC
d_gene: .; j_gene: TRBJ2-7; abundance: .; v_gene: TRBV7-9; CDR3aa: CASTPGDTYEQYF; CDR3nt: TGTGCCAGCACCCCGGGGGATACTTACGAGCAGTACTTC
d_gene: .; j_gene: TRBJ2-1; abundance: .; v_gene: TRBV7-9; CDR3aa: CASSLASGSSYNEQFF; CDR3nt: TGTGCCAGCAGCTTAGCGTCTGGGAGCTCCTACAATGAGCAGTTCTTC
d_gene: TRBD1; j_gene: TRBJ2-7; abundance: .; v_gene: TRBV6-5; CDR3aa: CASRDSPYEQYF; CDR3nt: TGTGCCAGCCGGGACAGTCCCTACGAGCAGTACTTC
d_gene: .; j_gene: TRBJ2-3; abundance: .; v_gene: TRBV5-1; CDR3aa: CASSLGLNTDTQYF; CDR3nt: TGCGCCAGCAGCTTGGGGCTCAACACAGATACGCAGTATTTT
d_gene: .; j_gene: TRBJ1-2; abundance: .; v_gene: TRBV27; CDR3aa: CASSLARDYGYTF; CDR3nt: TGTGCCAGCAGTTTAGCCAGGGACTATGGCTACACCTTC
d_gene: .; j_gene: TRBJ2-1; abundance: .; v_gene: TRBV11-2; CDR3aa: CASSLNRNNEQFF; CDR3nt: TGTGCCAGCAGCTTGAACAGAAACAATGAGCAGTTCTTC
d_gene: .; j_gene: TRBJ2-5; abundance: once; v_gene: TRBV10-3; CDR3aa: CAISEGGGRETQYF; CDR3nt: TGTGCCATCAGTGAAGGGGGGGGGCGAGAGACCCAGTACTTC
d_gene: TRBD1; j_gene: TRBJ2-3; abundance: .; v_gene: TRBV19; CDR3aa: CASSPATGWDSTQYF; CDR3nt: TGTGCCAGTAGTCCCGCGACAGGGTGGGATAGTACGCAGTATTTT
d_gene: .; j_gene: TRBJ2-5; abundance: .; v_gene: TRBV18; CDR3aa: CASSPPGHIQETQYF; CDR3nt: TGTGCCAGCTCACCTCCTGGACACATCCAAGAGACCCAGTACTTC
d_gene: .; j_gene: TRBJ1-2; abundance: .; v_gene: TRBV7-2; CDR3aa: CASSPSYNTQGYTF; CDR3nt: TGTGCCAGCAGCCCTTCTTACAATACGCAGGGCTACACCTTC
d_gene: .; j_gene: TRBJ1-5; abundance: .; v_gene: TRBV11-2; CDR3aa: CASSLSGLTQPQHF; CDR3nt: TGTGCCAGCAGCCTGTCAGGGTTGACTCAGCCCCAGCATTTT
d_gene: TRBD1; j_gene: TRBJ2-7; abundance: .; v_gene: TRBV27; CDR3aa: CASSFPDRGSYEQYF; CDR3nt: TGTGCCAGCAGTTTCCCGGACAGGGGGTCTTACGAGCAGTACTTC
d_gene: TRBD2; j_gene: TRBJ2-1; abundance: .; v_gene: TRBV28; CDR3aa: CASRLTRPAGRDEQFF; CDR3nt: TGTGCCAGCAGACTAACCAGGCCCGCAGGGAGGGATGAGCAGTTCTTC
d_gene: .; j_gene: TRBJ1-1; abundance: .; v_gene: TRBV2; CDR3aa: CASSELELTEAFF; CDR3nt: TGTGCCAGCAGTGAGCTGGAGCTCACTGAAGCTTTCTTT
d_gene: TRBD1; j_gene: TRBJ1-4; abundance: .; v_gene: TRBV4-3; CDR3aa: CASSTGQGASLSHEKLFF; CDR3nt: TGCGCCAGCAGTACGGGACAGGGGGCGAGTTTGTCTCATGAAAAACTGTTTTTT
d_gene: TRBD1; j_gene: TRBJ2-7; abundance: .; v_gene: TRBV7-9; CDR3aa: CASSGQGFTYEQYF; CDR3nt: TGTGCCAGCAGCGGACAGGGATTTACCTACGAGCAGTACTTC
d_gene: TRBD2; j_gene: TRBJ2-5; abundance: .; v_gene: TRBV11-2; CDR3aa: CASSSTSGGVGETQYF; CDR3nt: TGTGCCAGCAGCTCGACTAGCGGGGGGGTCGGGGAGACCCAGTACTTC
d_gene: TRBD1; j_gene: TRBJ1-5; abundance: once; v_gene: TRBV7-2; CDR3aa: CASSLGLTGEMPQHF; CDR3nt: TGTGCCAGCAGCTTAGGTTTGACAGGGGAAATGCCCCAGCATTTT
d_gene: .; j_gene: TRBJ1-2; abundance: .; v_gene: TRBV5-4; CDR3aa: CASSPGGATNYGYTF; CDR3nt: TGTGCCAGCAGCCCCGGAGGAGCAACTAACTATGGCTACACCTTC
d_gene: .; j_gene: TRBJ2-5; abundance: .; v_gene: TRBV5-1; CDR3aa: CASSFDRGEETQYF; CDR3nt: TGCGCCAGCAGCTTTGATAGGGGCGAAGAGACCCAGTACTTC
d_gene: TRBD2; j_gene: TRBJ2-5; abundance: .; v_gene: TRBV5-8; CDR3aa: CASSSGLAEETQYF; CDR3nt: TGTGCCAGCAGCTCGGGACTAGCTGAAGAGACCCAGTACTTC
d_gene: .; j_gene: TRBJ2-5; abundance: .; v_gene: TRBV16; CDR3aa: CASSQLTTSGETQYF; CDR3nt: TGTGCCAGCAGCCAATTGACCACGAGCGGAGAGACCCAGTACTTC
d_gene: .; j_gene: TRBJ2-5; abundance: .; v_gene: TRBV5-8; CDR3aa: CASSRDRHPRETQYF; CDR3nt: TGTGCCAGCAGCCGCGACAGGCATCCACGGGAGACCCAGTACTTC
d_gene: TRBD2; j_gene: TRBJ2-3; abundance: few; v_gene: TRBV7-6; CDR3aa: CASSLNQLAGGSTDTQYF; CDR3nt: TGTGCCAGCAGCCTCAACCAACTAGCGGGGGGGAGCACAGATACGCAGTATTTT
d_gene: TRBD1; j_gene: TRBJ1-2; abundance: .; v_gene: TRBV6-5; CDR3aa: CASRNQGAYGYTF; CDR3nt: TGTGCCAGCAGAAACCAGGGGGCCTATGGCTACACCTTC
d_gene: TRBD1; j_gene: TRBJ2-1; abundance: few; v_gene: TRBV27; CDR3aa: CASSLRQGDYNEQFF; CDR3nt: TGTGCCAGCAGTCTTAGACAGGGCGACTACAATGAGCAGTTCTTC
d_gene: TRBD1; j_gene: TRBJ2-4; abundance: .; v_gene: TRBV19; CDR3aa: CASSIGQGVSGIQYF; CDR3nt: TGTGCCAGTAGTATAGGGCAGGGGGTGTCGGGCATTCAGTACTTC
d_gene: .; j_gene: TRBJ1-6; abundance: .; v_gene: TRBV4-2; CDR3aa: CASSQEGSGSPLHF; CDR3nt: TGTGCCAGCAGCCAAGAGGGGTCGGGGTCACCCCTCCACTTT
d_gene: .; j_gene: TRBJ2-7; abundance: .; v_gene: TRBV13; CDR3aa: CASSFTSRYEQYF; CDR3nt: TGTGCCAGCAGCTTCACTAGTCGCTACGAGCAGTACTTC